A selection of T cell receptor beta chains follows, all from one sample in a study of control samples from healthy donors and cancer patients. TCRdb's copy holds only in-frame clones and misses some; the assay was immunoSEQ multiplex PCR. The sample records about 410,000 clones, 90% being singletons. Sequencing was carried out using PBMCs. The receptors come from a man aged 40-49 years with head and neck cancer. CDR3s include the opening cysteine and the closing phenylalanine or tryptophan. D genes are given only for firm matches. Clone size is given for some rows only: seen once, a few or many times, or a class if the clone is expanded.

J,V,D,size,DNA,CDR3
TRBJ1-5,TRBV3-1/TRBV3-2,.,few,TGTGCCAGCAGCCAAGGGGGAAGGGGCAATCAGCCCCAGCATTTT,CASSQGGRGNQPQHF
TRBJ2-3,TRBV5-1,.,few,TGCGCCAGCAGCCCCGGACTTTTTCTTAGCACAGATACGCAGTATTTT,CASSPGLFLSTDTQYF
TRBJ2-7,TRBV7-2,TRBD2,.,TGTGCCAGCAGCCCAGCGGGACTAGCGGCGTCGGAGCAGTACTTC,CASSPAGLAASEQYF
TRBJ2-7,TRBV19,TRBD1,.,TGTGCCAGTAGTCGGACAGGGGGCTTCTACGAGCAGTACTTC,CASSRTGGFYEQYF
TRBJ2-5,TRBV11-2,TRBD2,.,TGTGCCAGCAGCTTAGTCCCGGGGGGGACCCAGTACTTC,CASSLVPGGTQYF
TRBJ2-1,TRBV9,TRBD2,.,TGTGCCAGCAGCGAGCGGGGGTCCTCCTACAATGAGCAGTTCTTC,CASSERGSSYNEQFF
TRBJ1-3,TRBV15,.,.,TGTGCCACCGAGAGTTCTGGAAACACCATATATTTT,CATESSGNTIYF
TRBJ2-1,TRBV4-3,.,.,TGCGCCAGCAGCCGGTACCGGGACTCGTACAATGAGCAGTTCTTC,CASSRYRDSYNEQFF
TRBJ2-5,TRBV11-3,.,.,TGTGCCAGCAGCTTCCCGGGAGAGACCCAGTACTTC,CASSFPGETQYF
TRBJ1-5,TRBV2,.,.,TGTGCCAGCAGACTCACTTTCAGCAATCAGCCCCAGCATTTT,CASRLTFSNQPQHF
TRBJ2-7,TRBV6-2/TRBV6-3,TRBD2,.,TGTGCCAGCAGTTACCCTAATCTGGGGAGGGGCGACTACGAGCAGTACTTC,CASSYPNLGRGDYEQYF
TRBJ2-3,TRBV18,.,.,TGTGCCAGCACCCCCCCGGGGGATACGCAGTATTTT,CASTPPGDTQYF
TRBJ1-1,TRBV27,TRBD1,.,TGTGCCAGCAGAACAACAGGGGGCGCGGATTCCCCATTTGAAGCTTTCTTT,CASRTTGGADSPFEAFF
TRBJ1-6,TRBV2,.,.,TGTGCCAGCAGTATCGGCGGACAGATTTATAATTCACCCCTCCACTTT,CASSIGGQIYNSPLHF
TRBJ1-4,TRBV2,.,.,TGTGCCAGCAGTGAGTTTCGGTCGAGGGGCGGGGAAAAACTGTTTTTT,CASSEFRSRGGEKLFF
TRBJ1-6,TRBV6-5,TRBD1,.,TGTGCCAGCAGTCGACAGGGGATCGGTTCACCCCTCCACTTT,CASSRQGIGSPLHF
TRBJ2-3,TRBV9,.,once,TGTGCCAGCAGCGTACGCGGCAGGATGCCCACAGATACGCAGTATTTT,CASSVRGRMPTDTQYF
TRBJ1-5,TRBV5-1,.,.,TGCGCCAGCAGCTCGACAGGTAATAGCAATCAGCCCCAGCATTTT,CASSSTGNSNQPQHF